The present TCR beta chain was sequenced within a study of regulatory T cells. Amplification used 52 TRBV primers and 13 TRBJ primers. Generated by immunoSEQ multiplex PCR, the TCRdb table keeps only in-frame clones and is missing some. The sample consists of about 29,000 clones, around 92% of them appearing once. As for this clone: Its cognate antigen is unknown.

Patients, 2 to 39 years old, had expanded memory T-cell proportions. CD4+ cells were sorted into CD25-high CD127-low regulatory cells and CD25-low CD127-high conventional cells. General study results and limits: Hydrophobic residues at CDR3 positions 6 and 7 were enriched in conventional CD4+ T cells of CD3G-deficient patients.

The CDR3 covers 13 residues. The germline V gene has CDR1 SGHRS and CDR2 YFSETQ. Deletions cut 4 bases from V and 7 bases from J, with 15 bases between. The rearrangement uses TRBV5-1 and TRBJ2-7; D may match TRBD1 or TRBD2 (5 bases each). The sample was conventional CD4+ T cells sorted from blood. The sequence was collected from a person in their late teens or twenties with CD3G deficiency. The CDR3 reads CASSRDPRREQYF. CDR3 DNA: TGCGCCAGCAGCCGGGACCCACGTAGGGAGCAGTACTTC. Filled out from reference TRBV5-1 and TRBJ2-7, the complete variable domain reads KAGVTQTPRYLIKTRGQQVTLSCSPISGHRSVSWYQQTPGQGLQFLFEYFSETQRNKGNFPGRFSGRQFSNSRSEMNVSTLELGDSALYLCASSRDPRREQYFGPGTRLTVT.